The 30 T cell receptor beta chains in this list originate from one sample, sequenced in a study of cytomegalovirus exposure and HLA in healthy donors. Vbeta (60) and Jbeta (13) primers were used in the PCR. Sequenced by immunoSEQ multiplex PCR; TCRdb stores in-frame clones only, minus some. The sample table sets out 180,000 or so clones. The sequencing sample was made of PBMCs. The receptors come from a boy aged 10-17 years in good health and CMV-seronegative.

This chain connects TRBV6-1 to TRBJ2-7; 9 bases match TRBD2. The junction had 5 bases not matched to a gene; V was cut back by 8 bases and J by 0 bases. This CDR3 is built from 14 residues. Germline V gives CDR1 MNHNS, CDR2 SASEGT. CDR3 in DNA: TGTGCCAGCGGAAGCGGGGGGATCTCCTACGAGCAGTACTTC. It codes for CASGSGGISYEQYF.

The chain combines TRBV30 with TRBJ1-1, with 9 bases identical to TRBD1. CDR3 length: 13 residues. The ends lost 2 bases at V and 4 bases at J; junction bases unmatched: 2. Germline V gene data show CDR1 as GTSNPN and CDR2 as SVGIG (reference sequence). The CDR3 sequence: CAWSQDRGTEAFF. In DNA form, the CDR3 reads TGTGCCTGGAGTCAGGACAGGGGCACTGAAGCTTTCTTT.

The chain combines TRBV29-1 with TRBJ2-3; 7 bases align to TRBD2. This CDR3 region has 13 residues. V trimming: 6 bases; J trimming: 1 base; junction bases outside the gene matches: 4. Germline lookup yields CDR1 SQVTM and CDR2 ANQGSEA. The CDR3 DNA sequence: TGCAGCGTGGTGGGGGGGGGCACAGATACGCAGTATTTT. Residues: CSVVGGGTDTQYF.

The V gene is TRBV6-5, the J gene TRBJ1-5; 8 bases are shared with TRBD1. The V gene end was trimmed by 6 bases and the J gene end by 4 bases; junction bases not matched to a gene: 5. Per the germline V gene, CDR1 is MNHEY and CDR2 is SVGAGI. The CDR3 loop spans 14 amino acids. The CDR3 loop is CASSDRGRNQPQHF. The CDR3 nucleotides are TGTGCCAGCAGCGACAGGGGCCGGAATCAGCCCCAGCATTTT.

The gene calls are TRBV29-1 and TRBJ1-2, with no clear D. CDR1 SQVTM and CDR2 ANQGSEA come from the germline V gene. V was pared by 4 bases and J by 8 bases, with 5 bases between. CDR3 length: 9 amino acids. The CDR3 nucleotides read TGCAGCGTTGTCGAGGGCTACACCTTC. This encodes CSVVEGYTF.

The chain has TRBV6-5 and TRBJ2-6, with 7 nucleotides matching TRBD1. Per germline, CDR1 MNHEY and CDR2 SVGAGI. The V and J ends lost 6 bases and 2 bases, in that order; junction bases with no gene match: 4. The CDR3 loop spans 15 amino acids. CDR3 amino acids: CASRETGTGANVLTF. In DNA, the CDR3 is TGTGCCAGCAGGGAGACAGGGACTGGGGCCAACGTCCTGACTTTC.

The rearrangement links TRBV2 to TRBJ2-1; D not resolved. The CDR3 extends over 13 amino acids. Trimming removed 3 bases from V and 6 bases from J, with 9 bases in between. Germline V lookup: CDR1 SNHLY, CDR2 FYNNEI. The CDR3 DNA sequence: TGTGCCAGCAGTGACCGGTTACTCAATGAGCAGTTCTTC. As protein: CASSDRLLNEQFF.

The chain combines TRBV18 with TRBJ1-2, with 7 positions matching TRBD1. The junction had 11 bases not matched to a gene; V was cut back by 3 bases and J by 7 bases. There are 15 residues in the CDR3. Germline V gene lookup returns CDR1 KGHSH and CDR2 LQKENI. CDR3 DNA sequence: TGTGCCAGCTCACCCGTGTTAGGGGGCCCCGGTGGCTACACCTTC. Its protein product is CASSPVLGGPGGYTF.

The chain uses TRBV6-5 and TRBJ2-7; 13 bases match TRBD2. Per germline, CDR1 MNHEY and CDR2 SVGAGI. This CDR3 has 15 residues. With 0 bases clipped from V and 4 bases from J, the junction kept 0 bases outside the gene matches. The CDR3 loop is CASSYSGLAGYEQYF. The CDR3 DNA reads TGTGCCAGCAGTTACTCGGGACTAGCGGGGTACGAGCAGTACTTC.

The chain is built from TRBV4-3 and TRBJ2-3, with D possibly TRBD2 on 5 matching bases. The CDR3 consists of 20 residues. CDR1 and CDR2 from the germline V gene are LGHNA and YSLEER. V gave up 0 bases and J gave up 0 bases, with 22 bases separating them. The CDR3 DNA reads as TGCGCCAGCAGCCAAGAAGGTGGAGGAATACCCTATCCTAGCACAGATACGCAGTATTTT. Encoded protein: CASSQEGGGIPYPSTDTQYF.

The chain recombines TRBV5-4 with TRBJ1-1; D gene ambiguous. Germline V gene sequence: CDR1 SGHNT, CDR2 YYREEE (reference sequence). The V and J ends lost 4 bases and 3 bases respectively, with 7 bases between them. The CDR3 has 12 residues. DNA for the CDR3: TGTGCCAGCAGCCTAGTAGACACTGAAGCTTTCTTT. Translating gives CASSLVDTEAFF.

The gene calls are TRBV7-9 and TRBJ1-1; unclear D gene. This CDR3 is 13 amino acids long. Germline values: CDR1 SEHNR, CDR2 FQNEAQ (reference sequence). Deletions cut 5 bases from V and 10 bases from J, with 17 bases between. The CDR3 DNA reads as TGTGCCAGCAGCCCAGCCGGTGGGCAGAGAGCTTTCTTT. Its translation: CASSPAGGQRAFF.

The chain recombines TRBV28 with TRBJ2-4, with a possible D match to TRBD2 (6 bases). CDR3 length: 14 amino acids. In germline, CDR1 is MDHEN, CDR2 SYDVKM. Trimming stripped 3 bases from V and 3 bases from J, with 9 bases between. The CDR3 coding sequence is TGTGCCAGCAGTTTTCGCGGGGTCAAAAACATTCAGTACTTC. This encodes CASSFRGVKNIQYF.

This sequence joins TRBV2 and TRBJ1-1; D is ambiguous. This CDR3 has 13 residues. V was trimmed by 10 bases and J by 5 bases, leaving 17 bases between them. The germline gives CDR1 SNHLY, CDR2 FYNNEI. CDR3 in amino acids: CATAGRGRTEAFF. As DNA, the CDR3 is TGTGCCACCGCCGGCAGAGGAAGAACTGAAGCTTTCTTT.

The chain recombines TRBV6-1 with TRBJ2-5; the match to TRBD2 covers 8 bases. Germline V gives CDR1 MNHNS, CDR2 SASEGT. With 9 bases clipped from V and 5 bases from J, the junction kept 14 bases outside the gene matches. This CDR3 region has 15 residues. The CDR3 region is CASMFYGGAAETQYF. In DNA, the CDR3 is TGTGCCAGTATGTTTTACGGGGGGGCCGCTGAGACCCAGTACTTC.

This chain links TRBV30 with TRBJ1-2; 11 bases are a match to TRBD1. Germline lookup yields CDR1 GTSNPN and CDR2 SVGIG (reference sequence). Unmatched junction bases numbered 2, after V lost 2 bases and J lost 6 bases. This CDR3 comprises 13 residues. CDR3 in DNA: TGTGCCTGGAGTCAGGGACAGGGGGATGGCTACACCTTC. Translation gives CAWSQGQGDGYTF.

The CDR3 region is CASRQQGADQPQHF. CDR3 nucleotide sequence: TGTGCCAGCAGGCAACAGGGGGCGGATCAGCCCCAGCATTTT. The rearrangement joins TRBV2 to TRBJ1-5, with 9 bases identical to TRBD1. CDR1 is SNHLY and CDR2 is FYNNEI in the germline V gene. V lost 6 bases to trimming and J lost 5 bases; unmatched junction nucleotides: 5. The CDR3 is made up of 14 amino acids.

This chain uses TRBV18 with TRBJ1-1, with a tentative D call TRBD1 (6 bases). Germline-derived CDR1 and CDR2 are KGHSH and LQKENI. Trimming cost V 0 bases and J 0 bases, with 17 bases left between them. The CDR3 is 18 amino acids. The CDR3 nucleotides are TGTGCCAGCTCACCACCAGGGGGTGGAGGCCGTATGAACACTGAAGCTTTCTTT. It yields the protein CASSPPGGGGRMNTEAFF.

The chain has TRBV2 and TRBJ2-5; D possibly corresponds to TRBD1 (5 bases). The end of the DNA aligns better with TRBJ2-7, so the J call may be wrong. CDR3 size: 14 residues. Germline CDR1 reads SNHLY; CDR2 reads FYNNEI. For the CDR3, the DNA is TGTGCCAGCAGTGGAAGGGGTCCCTCCTACGAGCAGTACTTC. Protein sequence: CASSGRGPSYEQYF.

The V gene is TRBV30, the J gene TRBJ1-5; D unresolved. The CDR3 is 13 residues long. CDR1 is GTSNPN, CDR2 SVGIG, per germline (reference sequence). With 5 bases removed from V and 4 bases from J, the gap between germline ends came to 12 bases. CDR3 sequence reads: CAWSRRENQPQHF. The DNA for the CDR3 is TGTGCCTGGTCCCGACGGGAAAATCAGCCCCAGCATTTT.

This chain uses TRBV5-1 with TRBJ2-7; D possibly corresponds to TRBD2 (7 bases). Germline CDR1 SGHRS, CDR2 YFSETQ. The V end lost 2 bases, the J end lost 2 bases, and 14 bases lay between the germline ends. The CDR3 runs 15 residues. CDR3 nucleotides: TGCGCCAGCAGCTTAGGGGGGGGAGAGACCTACGAGCAGTACTTC. Translated, it gives CASSLGGGETYEQYF.

V usage is TRBV2 and J usage is TRBJ1-2, with D possibly matching TRBD1 (6 bases). The V gene lost 8 bases and the J gene lost 2 bases, with 15 bases spanning the gap. Germline V gene data show CDR1 as SNHLY and CDR2 as FYNNEI. The CDR3 is 14 amino acids. CDR3 protein: CASGEGGSNYGYTF. CDR3 DNA sequence: TGTGCCAGCGGGGAGGGGGGCTCGAACTATGGCTACACCTTC.

This chain joins TRBV29-1 and TRBJ2-7; 10 bases line up with TRBD1. The V gene's germline CDR1 is SQVTM and CDR2 ANQGSEA. V shed 1 base, J shed 3 bases, and the junction held 6 bases outside the gene matches. The CDR3 loop spans 15 amino acids. CDR3 protein: CSVEGTGGGRYEQYF. CDR3 nucleotide sequence: TGCAGCGTTGAAGGGACAGGGGGTGGTCGCTACGAGCAGTACTTC.

This chain's CDR3 is CASSLGGGELTDTQYF. Written as DNA, the CDR3 is TGTGCCAGCAGCTTAGGGGGTGGGGAGTTAACAGATACGCAGTATTTT. V is TRBV13 and J is TRBJ2-3, with D possibly matching TRBD2 (5 bases). The CDR3 covers 16 residues. V was cut by 0 bases and J by 3 bases, with 13 bases left in between. Germline V gives CDR1 PRHDT, CDR2 FYEKMQ (reference sequence).

The V and J genes are TRBV30 and TRBJ1-3; no clear D gene. Trimming removed 3 bases at V and 4 bases at J, with 7 bases between. CDR3 length: 12 amino acids. CDR1 and CDR2 from the germline V gene are GTSNPN and SVGIG (reference sequence). CDR3 nucleotide sequence: TGTGCCTGGAGGCCGCAGGGAAACACCATATATTTT. Encoded protein: CAWRPQGNTIYF.

This chain uses TRBV11-2 with TRBJ1-3, with D perhaps TRBD1 (6 bases). The ends were cut back, 5 bases at V and 4 bases at J, with 18 bases in the middle. In germline, CDR1 is SGHAT, CDR2 FQNNGV. There are 16 residues in the CDR3. The CDR3 DNA reads as TGTGCCAGCAGCCCTGGGCGGTGGGGGCTCGGAAACACCATATATTTT. Protein product: CASSPGRWGLGNTIYF. Using reference TRBV11-2 and TRBJ1-3 for the parts outside the CDR3, the full variable domain is EAGVAQSPRYKIIEKRQSVAFWCNPISGHATLYWYQQILGQGPKLLIQFQNNGVVDDSQLPKDRFSAERLKGVDSTLKIQPAKLEDSAVYLCASSPGRWGLGNTIYFGEGSWLTVV.

The V and J genes are TRBV7-8 and TRBJ2-7, with a tentative D call TRBD1 (5 bases). Germline CDR1 and CDR2: SGHVS and FQNEAQ. The length of the CDR3 is 13 residues. V was pared by 5 bases and J by 6 bases, with 14 bases between. The chain's CDR3 is CASSRDRHLEQYF. The CDR3 coding sequence is TGTGCCAGCAGCCGCGACAGACATCTCGAGCAGTACTTC.

J is TRBJ2-5 and V is TRBV19, with D possibly TRBD2 on 5 matching bases. TRBJ2-7 explains the end of the DNA better; the J call may be wrong. Germline CDR1 LNHDA, CDR2 SQIVND (reference sequence). The CDR3 is 14 amino acids. CDR3 DNA sequence: TGTGCCAGTAGTATCAACGGGATCTCCTACGAGCAGTACTTC. Encoded protein: CASSINGISYEQYF.

The chain combines TRBV6-5 with TRBJ1-2, with TRBD1 matching over 7 bases. V was clipped by 5 bases and J by 0 bases; unmatched bases: 6. There are 15 residues in the CDR3. Germline lookup yields CDR1 MNHEY and CDR2 SVGAGI. The CDR3 protein is CASSRDRVSNYGYTF. The DNA for the CDR3 is TGTGCCAGCAGTCGAGACAGGGTCTCTAACTATGGCTACACCTTC.

The chain links TRBV4-3 to TRBJ1-2; D gene ambiguous. The CDR3 extends over 15 amino acids. V lost 1 base and J 4 bases, leaving 13 bases between the germline ends. Germline V lookup: CDR1 LGHNA, CDR2 YSLEER. The CDR3 DNA follows: TGCGCCAGCAGCCAAGGGAGGTTCGGAACCTATGGCTACACCTTC. It is translated as CASSQGRFGTYGYTF.